The 29 T cell receptor beta chains listed next were all sequenced from one sample in a study of OX40 agonist ivuxolimab in advanced cancers. Only in-frame clones appear in the TCRdb table, and some are missing; sequencing was by immunoSEQ multiplex PCR. Altogether about 76,000 clones are present, approximately 85% being singletons, with the ten largest covering approximately 5%. Sample: CD4+ or CD8+ T cells sorted from blood, taken in a trial of the OX40 agonist ivuxolimab. The receptor source for this set is an adult with an advanced solid tumor such as melanoma, head and neck, liver or kidney cancer.

About this clone: Other DNA sequences within the sample encode an identical CDR3. The chain is built from TRBV18 and TRBJ2-7; TRBD1 matches 7 bases. The V gene end was trimmed by 6 bases and the J gene end by 6 bases; junction bases not matched to a gene: 5. Germline V CDR1 and CDR2: KGHSH, LQKENI. The CDR3 runs to 12 residues. CDR3 bases: TGTGCCAGCTCCCCAGGGGGTGGCGAGCAGTACTTC. Its protein is CASSPGGGEQYF.

The chain links TRBV7-2 to TRBJ1-5; no definite D call. Germline-derived CDR1 and CDR2 are SGHTA and FQGNSA. Trimming shortened V by 7 bases and J by 0 bases, and 4 bases separated the two germline ends. This CDR3 is 12 amino acids long. Written as DNA, the CDR3 is TGTGCCAGCACCGATAGCAATCAGCCCCAGCATTTT. Translated, it gives CASTDSNQPQHF.

V usage is TRBV12-5 and J usage is TRBJ2-5; D not resolved. V gave up 9 bases and J gave up 3 bases, with 8 bases separating them. Germline V CDR1 and CDR2: LGHNT, FRNRAP. The CDR3 is 11 amino acids. CDR3 region: CASSIEETQYF. The CDR3, as DNA: TGTGCTAGCTCGATTGAAGAGACCCAGTACTTC.

The genes are TRBV5-1 and TRBJ2-5; TRBD1 matches 8 bases. CDR3 length equals 15 residues. J lost 2 bases, V lost 0 bases, and 3 bases had no gene match. Looked up from germline, CDR1 is SGHRS and CDR2 is YFSETQ. The CDR3, as DNA: TGCGCCAGCAGCTTGGCGACAGGGGAACAAGAGACCCAGTACTTC. It codes for CASSLATGEQETQYF.

The rearrangement joins TRBV10-1 to TRBJ2-7; D gene ambiguous. Per the germline V gene, CDR1 is WNHNN and CDR2 is SYGVQD (reference sequence). Trimming pared 3 bases from V and 7 bases from J, leaving 13 bases between. There are 13 residues in the CDR3. CDR3 nucleotide sequence: TGCGCCAGCAGTGAAATAGTCCTTGGAGAGCAGTACTTC. Protein product: CASSEIVLGEQYF.

V gene TRBV19 combines with J gene TRBJ1-1; TRBD1 aligns across 7 bases. J gave up 5 bases and V 1 base, and 4 bases lay outside the gene matches. Germline CDR1 reads LNHDA; CDR2 reads SQIVND (reference sequence). The CDR3 has 14 residues. CDR3 sequence (DNA): TGTGCCAGTAGTATAGGTCCAGGGGGGACTGAAGCTTTCTTT. The encoded protein is CASSIGPGGTEAFF.

The genes are TRBV5-4 and TRBJ2-7; TRBD2 agrees at 13 bases. Germline-derived CDR1 and CDR2 are SGHNT and YYREEE (reference sequence). The trim removed 3 bases at V and 5 bases at J, leaving 5 bases unmatched. The CDR3 is 15 amino acids. The CDR3, as DNA: TGTGCCAGCAGCTCAACTAGCGGGGGGGCTGACGAGCAGTACTTC. Protein product: CASSSTSGGADEQYF.

In its sample, this clone was seen a few times. This chain connects TRBV27 to TRBJ1-5; D gene uncertain. Germline assignment: CDR1 MNHEY and CDR2 SMNVEV (reference sequence). Between the trimmed V and J ends, which lost 1 base and 6 bases, there was a span of 10 bases. The CDR3 covers 14 residues. CDR3 sequence reads: CASSLYDNSQPQHF. CDR3 sequence (DNA): TGTGCCAGCAGTTTATATGACAATTCTCAGCCCCAGCATTTT.

This rearrangement joins TRBV7-8 to TRBJ1-6, with 10 bases fitting TRBD1. V was clipped by 5 bases and J by 10 bases; unmatched bases: 5. The CDR3 has 14 amino acids. Germline CDR1 and CDR2: SGHVS and FQNEAQ. The CDR3 nucleotides read TGTGCCAGCAGCCCCGGGACAGGGGACTCACCCCTCCACTTT. It translates to CASSPGTGDSPLHF.

J is TRBJ2-1 and V is TRBV14, with TRBD2 matching over 12 bases. V trimming: 6 bases; J trimming: 8 bases; junction bases outside the gene matches: 14. The CDR3 extends over 17 amino acids. The germline V gene has CDR1 SGHDN and CDR2 FVKESK. The CDR3 loop reads CASSQNLLAGGMDEQFF. The CDR3 nucleotides read TGTGCCAGCAGTCAAAATCTCCTAGCGGGGGGGATGGATGAGCAGTTCTTC.

This chain connects TRBV5-1 to TRBJ1-3; 8 bases align to TRBD1. Germline V gives CDR1 SGHRS, CDR2 YFSETQ. The CDR3 has 15 residues. The V and J ends lost 4 bases and 4 bases, in that order; junction bases with no gene match: 7. CDR3 bases: TGCGCCAGCAGCCCGGACAGGGCTTCGGGAAACACCATATATTTT. It specifies CASSPDRASGNTIYF.

The chain joins TRBV2 to TRBJ1-2; no reliable D call. Trimming removed 9 bases at V and 7 bases at J, with 18 bases between. This CDR3 contains 13 residues. Germline CDR1 is SNHLY and CDR2 is FYNNEI. The CDR3 DNA sequence: TGTGCCAGACCCCAGGAGAGTAAGGGTGGCTACACCTTC. Translation gives CARPQESKGGYTF.

The chain joins TRBV5-1 to TRBJ1-4, with a tentative D call TRBD1 (6 bases). The CDR3 sequence is 14 residues long. CDR1 SGHRS and CDR2 YFSETQ come from the germline V gene. Trimming took off 2 bases at V and 4 bases at J, with 9 bases between the two ends. CDR3 nucleotides: TGCGCCAGCAGCTTTGTAGGGGGTAATGAAAAACTGTTTTTT. Translation: CASSFVGGNEKLFF.

This clone has a single count. The chain combines TRBV29-1 with TRBJ2-3; D assignment may be TRBD1 or TRBD2 (5 bases each). V was trimmed by 7 bases and J by 0 bases, leaving 5 bases between them. CDR1 and CDR2 (germline): SQVTM, ANQGSEA. This CDR3 has 11 amino acids. Here the CDR3 reads CSGGSTDTQYF. CDR3 nucleotide sequence: TGCAGCGGGGGGAGCACAGATACGCAGTATTTT.

The genes are TRBV10-2 and TRBJ1-2; TRBD1 aligns across 8 bases. The CDR3 has 12 amino acids. J lost 3 bases, V lost 6 bases, and 0 bases had no gene match. Germline V gene sequence: CDR1 WSHSY, CDR2 SAAADI. This CDR3 reads CASRQGDYGYTF. For the CDR3, the DNA is TGCGCCAGCAGACAGGGGGACTATGGCTACACCTTC.

The genes are TRBV6-5 and TRBJ1-1; possibly TRBD1 for D (5 bases). Per germline, CDR1 MNHEY and CDR2 SVGAGI. The CDR3 is made up of 15 amino acids. The ends were cut back, 5 bases at V and 4 bases at J, with 17 bases in the middle. The CDR3 nucleotides read TGTGCCAGCAGTCCAGCAAGGGGAAGCGGCACTGAAGCTTTCTTT. Translated, it gives CASSPARGSGTEAFF.

The chain joins TRBV15 to TRBJ2-3, with 16 bases that match TRBD2. V shed 9 bases, J shed 8 bases, and the junction held 8 bases outside the gene matches. The CDR3 sequence is 15 residues long. The V gene's germline CDR1 is LNHNV and CDR2 YYDKDF (reference sequence). The CDR3 here is CATTGTSGGAGTQYF. CDR3 bases: TGTGCCACTACGGGGACTAGCGGGGGGGCAGGTACGCAGTATTTT.

This clone was recorded many times. V usage is TRBV5-1 and J usage is TRBJ1-2; tentative D call: TRBD1 (5 bases). Trimming stripped 0 bases from V and 7 bases from J, with 13 bases between. Germline V gene sequence: CDR1 SGHRS, CDR2 YFSETQ. This CDR3 has 14 amino acids. The CDR3 DNA follows: TGCGCCAGCAGCTTGGCCCAAGGGGCCGGTGGCTACACCTTC. Its translation: CASSLAQGAGGYTF.

The rearrangement links TRBV6-5 to TRBJ1-2; a possible D gene is TRBD1 (5 bases). This CDR3 comprises 13 residues. Germline loops: CDR1 MNHEY, CDR2 SVGAGI. Trimming removed 10 bases from V and 6 bases from J, with 18 bases in between. The DNA for the CDR3 is TGTGCCACCCATCACAGGCGAAACCATGGCTACACCTTC. Translation gives CATHHRRNHGYTF.

The chain links TRBV5-1 to TRBJ1-2; D remains unclear. The CDR3 sequence is 14 residues long. V lost 0 bases and J lost 8, with 14 bases in between. CDR1 and CDR2 (germline): SGHRS, YFSETQ. In nucleotides, the CDR3 is TGCGCCAGCAGCTTGGCCGGGGAGTCTCAAGGCTACACCTTC. Its translation: CASSLAGESQGYTF.

The rearrangement uses TRBV7-8 and TRBJ2-1, with a weak D call TRBD2 (7 bases). This CDR3 contains 19 residues. Per germline, CDR1 SGHVS and CDR2 FQNEAQ. V gave up 4 bases and J gave up 9 bases, with 31 bases separating them. The CDR3 bases are TGTGCCAGCAGCTGGGGGGGCGGACTGGCGGGGTCTCAGGCGCGTGAGCAGTTCTTC. It codes for CASSWGGGLAGSQAREQFF. Drawing the rest from reference TRBV7-8 and TRBJ2-1, the complete variable domain is GAGVSQSPRYKVAKRGQDVALRCDPISGHVSLFWYQQALGQGPEFLTYFQNEAQLDKSGLPSDRFFAERPEGSVSTLKIQRTQQEDSAVYLCASSWGGGLAGSQAREQFFGPGTRLTVL.

This sequence joins TRBV19 and TRBJ2-7; the D gene could be TRBD1 or TRBD2 (5 bases each). V was pared by 8 bases and J by 2 bases, with 19 bases between. Germline assignment: CDR1 LNHDA and CDR2 SQIVND (reference sequence). The CDR3 covers 15 residues. CDR3 amino acids: CASAYLIEGTYEQYF. CDR3 sequence (DNA): TGTGCCAGTGCATACCTGATAGAGGGGACCTACGAGCAGTACTTC. The complete variable domain, with remaining parts taken from reference TRBV19 and TRBJ2-7, reads DGGITQSPKYLFRKEGQNVTLSCEQNLNHDAMYWYRQDPGQGLRLIYYSQIVNDFQKGDIAEGYSVSREKKESFPLTVTSAQKNPTAFYLCASAYLIEGTYEQYFGPGTRLTVT.

The chain has TRBV27 and TRBJ2-1; 9 bases are a match to TRBD2. Trimming cost V 6 bases and J 7 bases; bases outside gene matches: 7. The CDR3 is 14 residues long. Germline CDR1 reads MNHEY; CDR2 reads SMNVEV (reference sequence). CDR3 DNA sequence: TGTGCCAGCAGGCAGGGACTAGCTCTAAATGAGCAGTTCTTC. It translates to CASRQGLALNEQFF.

A few counts support this clone. The V and J genes are TRBV18 and TRBJ1-5; no firm D call. Germline CDR1 KGHSH, CDR2 LQKENI. The length of the CDR3 is 15 residues. V shed 3 bases and J shed 4 bases, with 13 bases lying between them. In DNA, the CDR3 is TGTGCCAGCTCACCCTCCTCGAGCCAGAATCAGCCCCAGCATTTT. Translated, it gives CASSPSSSQNQPQHF.

The V call is TRBV19, the J call TRBJ1-1, with D maybe TRBD1 (6 bases). The CDR3 runs 15 residues. V was clipped by 5 bases and J by 7 bases, with 20 bases between them. Germline CDR1 LNHDA, CDR2 SQIVND (reference sequence). The CDR3 loop reads CASSFGGLRDLEAFF. For the CDR3, the DNA is TGTGCCAGTAGTTTCGGGGGGCTCAGGGACCTTGAAGCTTTCTTT.

This clone was seen a handful of times. The chain recombines TRBV4-1 with TRBJ1-3; 8 nucleotides match TRBD1. V lost 1 base to trimming and J lost 2 bases; unmatched junction nucleotides: 7. This CDR3 is built from 17 residues. Germline CDR1 MGHRA, CDR2 YSYEKL. For the CDR3, the DNA is TGCGCCAGCAGCCAAGTCGGGCAGGGGGCCGCTGGAAACACCATATATTTT. Translated: CASSQVGQGAAGNTIYF.

CDR3 sequence (DNA): TGCAGCGTTGAGGTCGACTCTGGGGCCAACGTCCTGACTTTC. Its translation is CSVEVDSGANVLTF. The chain joins TRBV29-1 to TRBJ2-6; D remains unclear. Trimming left V 3 bases short and J 0 bases short, with 6 bases between. Germline V gene lookup returns CDR1 SQVTM and CDR2 ANQGSEA. The CDR3 has 14 residues.

This chain joins TRBV10-3 and TRBJ1-4, with a weak D call TRBD1 (6 bases). The CDR3 has 16 amino acids. Looked up from germline, CDR1 is ENHRY and CDR2 is SYGVKD. Trimming removed 5 bases from V and 4 bases from J, with 17 bases in between. As DNA, the CDR3 is TGTGCCATCAGTCCCGACAGGTTGGGGATTAATGAAAAACTGTTTTTT. Its protein product is CAISPDRLGINEKLFF.

The chain employs TRBV5-1 and TRBJ1-1; no clear D. Trimming shortened V by 2 bases and J by 6 bases, and 11 bases separated the two germline ends. This CDR3 region has 13 residues. Germline values: CDR1 SGHRS, CDR2 YFSETQ. The chain's CDR3 is CASSLRDSSEAFF. The CDR3 DNA follows: TGCGCCAGCAGCTTAAGGGATTCCTCTGAAGCTTTCTTT.